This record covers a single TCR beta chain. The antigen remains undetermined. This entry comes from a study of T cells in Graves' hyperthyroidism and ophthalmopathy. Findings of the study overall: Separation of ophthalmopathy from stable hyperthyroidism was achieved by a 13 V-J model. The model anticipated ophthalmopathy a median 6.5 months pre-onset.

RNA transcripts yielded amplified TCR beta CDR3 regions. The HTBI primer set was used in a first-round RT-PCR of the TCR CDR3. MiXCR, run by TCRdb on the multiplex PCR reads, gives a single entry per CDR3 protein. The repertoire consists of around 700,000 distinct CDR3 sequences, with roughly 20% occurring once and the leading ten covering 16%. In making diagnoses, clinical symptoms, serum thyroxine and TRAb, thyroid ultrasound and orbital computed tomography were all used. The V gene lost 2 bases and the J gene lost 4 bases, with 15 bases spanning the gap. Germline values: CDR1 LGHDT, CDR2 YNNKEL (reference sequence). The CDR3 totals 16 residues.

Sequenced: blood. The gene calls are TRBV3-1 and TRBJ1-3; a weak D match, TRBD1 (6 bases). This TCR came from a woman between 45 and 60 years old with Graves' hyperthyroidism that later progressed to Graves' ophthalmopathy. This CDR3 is CASSQTGSGGGNTIYF. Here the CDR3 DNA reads TGTGCCAGCAGCCAAACAGGGTCTGGCGGCGGAAACACCATATATTTT.